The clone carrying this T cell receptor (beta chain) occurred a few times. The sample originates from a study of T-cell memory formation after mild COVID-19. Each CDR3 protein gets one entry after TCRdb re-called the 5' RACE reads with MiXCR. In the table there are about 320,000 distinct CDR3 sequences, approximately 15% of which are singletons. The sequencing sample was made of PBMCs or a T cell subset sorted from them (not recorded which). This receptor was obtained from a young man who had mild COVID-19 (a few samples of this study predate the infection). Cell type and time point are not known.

CDR3 loop: CSAGSGAYEQYF. CDR3 bases: TGCAGCGCCGGGTCGGGGGCCTACGAGCAGTACTTC. The V gene is TRBV29-1, the J gene TRBJ2-7; TRBD2 might be the D (6 bases). Germline V CDR1 and CDR2: SQVTM, ANQGSEA. The CDR3 has 12 residues. Trimming removed 7 bases from V and 2 bases from J, with 12 bases in between.